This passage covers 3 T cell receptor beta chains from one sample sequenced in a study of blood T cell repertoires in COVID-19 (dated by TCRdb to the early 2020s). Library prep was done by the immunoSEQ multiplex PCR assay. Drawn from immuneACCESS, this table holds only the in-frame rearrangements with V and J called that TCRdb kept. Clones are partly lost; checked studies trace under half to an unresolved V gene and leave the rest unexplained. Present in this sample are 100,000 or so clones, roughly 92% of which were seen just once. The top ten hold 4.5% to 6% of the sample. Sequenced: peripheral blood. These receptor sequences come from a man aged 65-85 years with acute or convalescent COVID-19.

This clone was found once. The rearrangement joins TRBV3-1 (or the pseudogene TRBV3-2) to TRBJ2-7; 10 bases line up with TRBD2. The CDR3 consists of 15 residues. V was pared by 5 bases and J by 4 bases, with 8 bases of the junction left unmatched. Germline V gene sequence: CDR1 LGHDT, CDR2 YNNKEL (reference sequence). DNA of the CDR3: TGTGCCAGCAGCGACGCCCCTAGCGGGAGTTACGAGCAGTACTTC. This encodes CASSDAPSGSYEQYF.

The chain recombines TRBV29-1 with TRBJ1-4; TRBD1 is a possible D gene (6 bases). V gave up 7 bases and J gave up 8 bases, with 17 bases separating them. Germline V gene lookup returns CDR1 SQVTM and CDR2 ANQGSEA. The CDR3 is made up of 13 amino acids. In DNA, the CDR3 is TGCAGCGCCAAGACAGGTCTTTTAGAAAAACTGTTTTTT. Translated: CSAKTGLLEKLFF.

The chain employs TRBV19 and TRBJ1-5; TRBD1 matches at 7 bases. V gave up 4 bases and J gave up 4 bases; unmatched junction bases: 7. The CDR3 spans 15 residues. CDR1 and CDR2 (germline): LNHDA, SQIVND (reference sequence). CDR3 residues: CASSTTPQGNQPQHF. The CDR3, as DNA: TGTGCCAGTAGTACAACCCCACAGGGGAATCAGCCCCAGCATTTT.